This T cell receptor (beta chain) was recorded in a study of T cells after posttransplantation cyclophosphamide. Study-wide results and caveats: Later post-transplant blood repertoires were often dominated by donor CD8+ memory clones. Skin or GI-infiltrating T cells shared few TRB sequences with blood.

The method was immunoSEQ multiplex PCR; TCRdb's version includes in-frame clones alone and lacks a portion of them. The data hold 20,000 to 25,000 clones, with about 86% observed a single time. This clone appeared once. Its antigen is unidentified. V lost 2 bases to trimming and J lost 7 bases, with 11 bases between them. Germline V gene sequence: CDR1 MDHEN, CDR2 SYDVKM. The CDR3 has 13 residues. Busulfan-fludarabine conditioning, marrow transplant, and cyclophosphamide on days +3 and +4 were administered. This specimen consisted of PBMCs, obtained after allogeneic stem cell transplant with posttransplant cyclophosphamide. This clonotype was sampled from a female patient between 30 and 39 years old who received an allogeneic stem cell transplant from an unrelated donor, was CMV-positive, and had no GVHD. Some T cells may originate from the graft donor. The J gene is TRBJ1-2, the V gene TRBV28; D may be TRBD1 (5 bases). The CDR3 spells CASSLGGAGGYTF. CDR3 coding DNA: TGTGCCAGCAGTTTAGGTGGGGCTGGTGGCTACACCTTC.